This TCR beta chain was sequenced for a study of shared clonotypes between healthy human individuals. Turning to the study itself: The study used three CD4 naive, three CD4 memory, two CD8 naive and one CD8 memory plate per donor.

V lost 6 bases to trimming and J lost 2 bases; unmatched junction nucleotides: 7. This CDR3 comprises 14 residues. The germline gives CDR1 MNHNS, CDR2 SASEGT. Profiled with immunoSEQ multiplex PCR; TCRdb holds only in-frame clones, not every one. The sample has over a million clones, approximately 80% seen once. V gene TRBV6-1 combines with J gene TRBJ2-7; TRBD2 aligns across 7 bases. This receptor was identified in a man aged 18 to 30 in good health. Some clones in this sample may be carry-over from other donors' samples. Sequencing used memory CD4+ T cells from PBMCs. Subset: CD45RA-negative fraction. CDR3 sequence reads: CASSRGVPTYEQYF. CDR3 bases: TGTGCCAGCAGCCGGGGGGTCCCCACCTACGAGCAGTACTTC.